What follows is one T cell receptor (beta chain) and its context. How the authors handled the data: Estimation of nucleated cell counts relied on the amplification of reference gene primers. Sequenced by immunoSEQ multiplex PCR; TCRdb stores in-frame clones only, minus some. The D gene and trimming were derived from the DNA, and the V and J assignments and clone size from that table. The data hold hundreds of thousands of clones, with over 75% observed a single time. The sample comes from a study of blood T cell repertoires in COVID-19. Background on the study: T cells, B-cell-depleted T cells, or PBMCs supplied cDNA or gDNA.

Everyone who took part was roughly 18 to 89 years old, and they came from about two dozen US areas. Donors of Cohort 3 who recovered were those that had two negative PCRs, clearance, or symptom resolution. The CDR3 extends over 15 amino acids. Germline trimming cut 4 bases from V and 6 bases from J; bases unmatched to any gene: 10. The germline V gene encodes CDR1 SGHAT and CDR2 FQNNGV. The chain is built from TRBV11-2 and TRBJ1-2; 8 bases line up with TRBD1. The source is a woman under 40 who had recovered from COVID-19. The sample comprised PBMCs or T cells enriched from blood (not recorded which). CDR3 loop: CASSSDRDGFNGYTF. In DNA form, the CDR3 reads TGTGCCAGCAGCTCGGACAGGGATGGGTTTAATGGCTACACCTTC.